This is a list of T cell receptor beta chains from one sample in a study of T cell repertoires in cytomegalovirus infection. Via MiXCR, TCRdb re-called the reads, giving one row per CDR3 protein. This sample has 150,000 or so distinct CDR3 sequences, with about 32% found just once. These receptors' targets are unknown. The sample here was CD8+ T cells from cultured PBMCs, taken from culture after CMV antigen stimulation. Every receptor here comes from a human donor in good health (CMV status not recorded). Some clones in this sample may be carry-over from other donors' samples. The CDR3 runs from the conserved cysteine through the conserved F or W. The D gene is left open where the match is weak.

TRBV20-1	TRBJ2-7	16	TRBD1	CSATDFRQGTSYEQYF
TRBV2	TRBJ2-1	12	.	CASSEPPNEQFF
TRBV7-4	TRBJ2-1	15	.	CASSSVLGSYNEQFF
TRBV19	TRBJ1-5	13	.	CASSIEGWQPQHF
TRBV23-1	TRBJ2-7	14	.	CARCSRGTLYEQYF
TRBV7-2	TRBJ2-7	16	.	CASSYPGSYFPYEQYF
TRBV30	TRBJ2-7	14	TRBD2	CAWTPGTSGGALYF
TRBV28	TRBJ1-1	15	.	CASSLLGSVNTEAFF
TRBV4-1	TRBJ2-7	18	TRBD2	CASSQAPAGSPFSYEQYF
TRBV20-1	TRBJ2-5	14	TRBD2	CSAYLAGGGLTQYF
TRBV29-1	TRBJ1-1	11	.	CSVEANTEAFF
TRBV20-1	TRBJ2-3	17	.	CSARDQRGASSTDTQYF
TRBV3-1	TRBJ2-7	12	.	CASSQDLGEQYF
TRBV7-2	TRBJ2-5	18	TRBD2	CASSLRTFLAGYQETQYF
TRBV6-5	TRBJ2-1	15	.	CASRGGFRGDNEQFF
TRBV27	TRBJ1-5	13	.	CATADFFNQPQHF
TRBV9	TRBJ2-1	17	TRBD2	CASSALTSGGPVNEQFF
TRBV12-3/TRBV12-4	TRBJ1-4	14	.	CASTPLATNEKLFF
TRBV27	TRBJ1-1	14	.	CASSLAPQGTEAFF
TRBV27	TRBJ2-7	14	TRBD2	CASSTPGRTYEQYF
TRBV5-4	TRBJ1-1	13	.	CASSFLGEAEAFF
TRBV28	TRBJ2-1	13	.	CASSLLPGNEQFF
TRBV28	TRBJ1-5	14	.	CASSLQTGRQPQHF
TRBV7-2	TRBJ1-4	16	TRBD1	CASSLAGGYLNEKLFF
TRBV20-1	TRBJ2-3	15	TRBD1	CSARDGTGRPDTQYF
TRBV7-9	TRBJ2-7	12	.	CASSLDLYEQYF
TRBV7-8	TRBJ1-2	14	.	CASSLAGANYGYTF
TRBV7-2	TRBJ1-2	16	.	CASRSPLGRVDYGYTF
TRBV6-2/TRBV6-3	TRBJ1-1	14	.	CASSYAGLNTEAFF
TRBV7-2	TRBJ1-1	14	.	CASSLLQGYTEAFF
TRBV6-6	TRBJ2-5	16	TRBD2	CASSLTSGTRQETQYF
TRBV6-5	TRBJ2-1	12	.	CASSYDENEQFF
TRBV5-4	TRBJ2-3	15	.	CATDNPADGRDTQYF
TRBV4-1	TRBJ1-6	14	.	CASSPEGWNSPLHF
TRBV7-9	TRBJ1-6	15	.	CASSLAGLVNSPLHF
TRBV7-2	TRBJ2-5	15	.	CASSLDPTAQETQYF
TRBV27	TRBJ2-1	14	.	CASSLSRAANEQFF
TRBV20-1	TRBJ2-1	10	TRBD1	CSARDRWQFF
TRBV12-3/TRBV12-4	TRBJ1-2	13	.	CASSLEMYYGYTF
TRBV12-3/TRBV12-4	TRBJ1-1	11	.	CAGWGGLEAFF
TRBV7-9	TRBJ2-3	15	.	CASSLGSGSTDTQYF
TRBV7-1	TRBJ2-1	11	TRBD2	CATWEGYEQFF
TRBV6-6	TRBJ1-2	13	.	CASSDNSGYGYTF
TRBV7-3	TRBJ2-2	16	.	CASSLSSVPGTGELFF
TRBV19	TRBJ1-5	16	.	CASNPLEGNSNQPQHF
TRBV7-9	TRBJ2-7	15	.	CASSLGQGSSYEQYF
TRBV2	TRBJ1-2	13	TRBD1	CASTRTGQFGYTF
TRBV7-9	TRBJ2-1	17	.	CASSLDGPRGRYNEQFF
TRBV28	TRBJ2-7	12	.	CASSLDDYEQYF
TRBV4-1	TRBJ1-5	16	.	CASSQDWPASNQPQHF
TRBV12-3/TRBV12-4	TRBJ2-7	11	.	CASSWGIEQYF
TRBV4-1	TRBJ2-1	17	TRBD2	CASSPQWGGGLSNEQFF
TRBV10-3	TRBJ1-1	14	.	CAISVGGINTEAFF
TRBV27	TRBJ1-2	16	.	CASSLFAGGGDYGYTF
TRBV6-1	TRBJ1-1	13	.	CASISQGLTEAFF